A selection of T cell receptor beta chains follows, all from one sample in a study of cytomegalovirus exposure and HLA in healthy donors. Sequencing was performed with immunoSEQ multiplex PCR; in TCRdb, only in-frame clones are kept and a portion is missing. Among roughly 180,000 clones listed, about four fifths were seen once. Sequencing was carried out using PBMCs. The receptor source for this set is a female donor in good health and CMV-seronegative. CDR3s include the opening cysteine and the closing phenylalanine or tryptophan.

J gene,V gene,CDR3 protein
TRBJ2-1,TRBV7-3,CASSPNPRVINEQFF
TRBJ2-1,TRBV5-6,CASSLRPGLAYNEQFF
TRBJ1-5,TRBV10-3,CAISPGRSDRNQPQHF
TRBJ2-7,TRBV10-3,CAISRDTSRDEQYF
TRBJ2-2,TRBV11-3,CASSPGQNTGELFF
TRBJ1-2,TRBV30,CAWSEESYGYTF
TRBJ2-3,TRBV6-4,CASSDSRGTDTQYF
TRBJ1-4,TRBV4-1,CASSPQGAREKLFF
TRBJ1-2,TRBV9,CASSAGDRNYGYTF
TRBJ1-2,TRBV9,CASDLMGAGTNGYTF
TRBJ1-3,TRBV28,CASRETGFRSGNTIYF
TRBJ2-1,TRBV9,CASSVAKTSGTYNEQFF
TRBJ2-1,TRBV5-1,CASSLWGETGPYNEQFF
TRBJ2-2,TRBV2,CASRGLNTGELFF
-,TRBV27,CASSHGTSYEQYF
TRBJ2-1,TRBV2,CASSGDSHRRNEQFF
TRBJ2-2,TRBV5-6,CASSFGIPGELFF
TRBJ1-5,TRBV2,CASSEFNLGLLQPQHF
TRBJ2-5,TRBV25-1,CASSPPGTGGETQYF
TRBJ2-2,TRBV7-9,CASSLPGSGWNTGELFF
TRBJ2-3,TRBV11-3,CASSSTGTGNTQYF
TRBJ2-1,TRBV15,CATAVGVSNNNEQFF
TRBJ2-7,TRBV7-9,CASSLGGQGNEQYF
TRBJ2-7,TRBV7-2,CASSPLLTTNSYEQYF
TRBJ1-2,TRBV7-9,CASSKQQGSIYGYTF
TRBJ2-4,TRBV18,CASSSLTSIQYF
TRBJ2-1,TRBV9,CASSVASYNEQFF
TRBJ2-2,TRBV7-2,CASSLWDTYTGELFF
TRBJ2-7,TRBV7-9,CASSSGLAAYEQYF
TRBJ1-1,TRBV7-2,CASSSKMTVNTEAFF
TRBJ2-1,TRBV6-4,CASSGGASGRNEQFF
TRBJ2-1,TRBV2,CASSLTGDSYNEQFF
TRBJ2-1,TRBV4-3,CASSPQTSQSSYNEQFF
TRBJ2-5,TRBV11-2,CASSPGLAGDQETQYF
TRBJ2-7,TRBV25-1,CASSVVRGEQYF
TRBJ2-1,TRBV10-3,CAISVGGGAYNEQFF
TRBJ1-1,TRBV7-9,CASSLDWGEAFF
TRBJ1-2,TRBV28,CASRNNRGRDGYTF
TRBJ1-2,TRBV4-3,CASSQETGDYGYTF
TRBJ2-7,TRBV9,CASSAGTGPRSYEQYF
TRBJ2-3,TRBV9,CASSVEGASTDTQYF
TRBJ2-7,TRBV7-9,CASSPRGLSSYEQYF
TRBJ1-4,TRBV19,CASSEGIVANEKLFF